A single sample is the source of the 11 T cell receptor beta chains below, sequenced in a study of CD8+CD57+ T cells in acquired aplastic anemia. The TCR beta profiling, which covered VDJ combination and CDR3 sequence, was carried out using genomic DNA as the template. TCRdb re-called the reads through MiXCR, storing one row per CDR3 protein. The sample includes more than 150,000 distinct CDR3 sequences, 45% to 50% of them seen just once. Material: sorted CD4+, CD8+, or CD8+CD57+ T cells (not recorded which) from PBMCs. The receptors here all came from a human donor in good health.

The V and J genes are TRBV15 and TRBJ2-7; D may be TRBD2 (6 bases). CDR3 length: 16 amino acids. Germline CDR1 and CDR2: LNHNV and YYDKDF (reference sequence). Trimming removed 0 bases from V and 5 bases from J, with 17 bases in between. CDR3 region: CATSREGRTGFHEQYF. The CDR3 DNA sequence: TGTGCCACCAGCAGAGAGGGGAGGACGGGGTTCCACGAGCAGTACTTC.

The chain links TRBV12-3 or TRBV12-4 to TRBJ1-1; no clear D. The CDR3 is 11 residues long. The V end lost 5 bases, the J end lost 10 bases, and 11 bases lay between the germline ends. The CDR3 DNA sequence: TGTGCCAGCAGTGGCACCGTAGGAGCTTTCTTT. It translates to CASSGTVGAFF.

This clonotype was observed a single time. The chain recombines TRBV7-2 with TRBJ1-2; D is perhaps TRBD1 (5 bases). The V end lost 7 bases, the J end lost 4 bases, and 13 bases lay between the germline ends. Germline assignment: CDR1 SGHTA and CDR2 FQGNSA. The CDR3 covers 13 residues. DNA for the CDR3: TGTGCCAGCATCTTGGGTGGGGGCTATGGCTACACCTTC. Its protein product is CASILGGGYGYTF.

There are a few counts of this clonotype. V gene TRBV15 combines with J gene TRBJ2-7; 11 nucleotides match TRBD2. J lost 4 bases, V lost 2 bases, and 10 bases had no gene match. CDR1 is LNHNV, CDR2 YYDKDF, per germline (reference sequence). This CDR3 is 17 amino acids long. CDR3 bases: TGTGCCACCAGCAGACGACCCTCACTAGCGGGAGTTTACGAGCAGTACTTC. Amino acids: CATSRRPSLAGVYEQYF.

This clonotype was counted many times. The chain employs TRBV6-1 and TRBJ1-5; D uncertain. V dropped 6 bases and J dropped 4 bases, with 16 bases sitting between them. Per the germline V gene, CDR1 is MNHNS and CDR2 is SASEGT. This CDR3 region has 15 residues. The DNA of the CDR3 is TGTGCCAGCAGCGGGCGGGAGGTAGGAAATCAGCCCCAGCATTTT. As protein: CASSGREVGNQPQHF.

This chain joins TRBV25-1 and TRBJ2-3; the match to TRBD1 covers 8 bases. CDR1 MGHDK and CDR2 SYGVNS come from the germline V gene. This CDR3 spans 15 amino acids. V lost 3 bases, J lost 4 bases, and 6 bases stayed unmatched. The CDR3 loop is CASSDSDRGADTQYF. Written as DNA, the CDR3 is TGTGCCAGCAGTGACTCTGACAGGGGTGCAGATACGCAGTATTTT. The entire variable domain, with the rest obtained from reference TRBV25-1 and TRBJ2-3, is as follows: EADIYQTPRYLVIGTGKKITLECSQTMGHDKMYWYQQDPGMELHLIHYSYGVNSTEKGDLSSESTVSRIRTEHFPLTLESARPSHTSQYLCASSDSDRGADTQYFGPGTRLTVL.

This clonotype was picked up many times. The chain carries TRBV12-3 or TRBV12-4 and TRBJ2-7; 10 bases line up with TRBD1. The CDR3 consists of 16 residues. Trimming at V came to 1 base and at J to 3 bases, leaving 6 bases not matched to a gene. CDR3 region: CASSLGAGQGSYEQYF. The CDR3 DNA is TGTGCCAGCAGTTTAGGGGCGGGACAGGGGAGCTACGAGCAGTACTTC.

In its sample, this clonotype was seen many times. The chain has TRBV11-2 and TRBJ2-7; 12 nucleotides line up with TRBD2. J was trimmed by 6 bases and V by 5 bases; bases with no gene match: 8. CDR3 length: 15 amino acids. Germline V gene data show CDR1 as SGHAT and CDR2 as FQNNGV. CDR3 in DNA: TGTGCCAGCAGCCCCCGACTAGCGGGAGTAGGCGAGCAGTACTTC. It translates to CASSPRLAGVGEQYF. Full variable domain (rest looked up from reference TRBV11-2 and TRBJ2-7): EAGVAQSPRYKIIEKRQSVAFWCNPISGHATLYWYQQILGQGPKLLIQFQNNGVVDDSQLPKDRFSAERLKGVDSTLKIQPAKLEDSAVYLCASSPRLAGVGEQYFGPGTRLTVT.

The CDR3 DNA reads as TGTGCCAGCAGCCTTCGATCGGAGGTGTACGAGCAGTACTTC. Its translation is CASSLRSEVYEQYF. V usage is TRBV7-9 and J usage is TRBJ2-7, with D possibly matching TRBD2 (5 bases). Trimming removed 5 bases from V and 4 bases from J, with 15 bases in between. Germline V gene lookup returns CDR1 SEHNR and CDR2 FQNEAQ (reference sequence). The CDR3 runs 14 residues.

CDR3 amino acids: CATSEDRGFTGELFF. For the CDR3, the DNA is TGTGCCACCAGTGAGGACAGGGGATTCACCGGGGAGCTGTTTTTT. The chain is built from TRBV24-1 and TRBJ2-2, with TRBD1 matching over 9 bases. CDR3 length: 15 amino acids. Germline V gene data show CDR1 as KGHDR and CDR2 as SFDVKD. V trimming: 4 bases; J trimming: 4 bases; junction bases outside the gene matches: 3.

The V gene is TRBV14, the J gene TRBJ2-7; TRBD1 aligns across 12 bases. Germline V gene data show CDR1 as SGHDN and CDR2 as FVKESK. The trim removed 2 bases at V and 5 bases at J, leaving 4 bases unmatched. There are 15 residues in the CDR3. CDR3: CASSQLGTGGNEQYF. For the CDR3, the DNA is TGTGCCAGCAGCCAACTGGGGACAGGGGGCAACGAGCAGTACTTC.